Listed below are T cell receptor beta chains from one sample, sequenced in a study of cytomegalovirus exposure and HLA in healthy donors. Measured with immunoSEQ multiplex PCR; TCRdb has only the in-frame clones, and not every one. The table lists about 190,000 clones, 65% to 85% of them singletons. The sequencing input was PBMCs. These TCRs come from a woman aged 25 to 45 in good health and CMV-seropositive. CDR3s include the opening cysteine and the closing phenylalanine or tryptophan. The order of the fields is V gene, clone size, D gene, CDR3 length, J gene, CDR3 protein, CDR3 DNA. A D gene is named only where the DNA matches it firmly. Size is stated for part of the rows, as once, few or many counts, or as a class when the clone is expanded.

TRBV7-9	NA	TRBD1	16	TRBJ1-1	CSSSYIPGQGNTEAFF	TGTTCCAGCAGCTACATCCCGGGACAGGGGAACACTGAAGCTTTCTTT
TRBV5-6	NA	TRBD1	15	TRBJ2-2	CASSFVQGAPGELFF	TGTGCCAGCAGCTTTGTACAGGGGGCCCCCGGGGAGCTGTTTTTT
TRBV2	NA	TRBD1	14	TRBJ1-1	CARTGDFMNTEAFF	TGTGCCAGGACAGGGGACTTCATGAACACTGAAGCTTTCTTT
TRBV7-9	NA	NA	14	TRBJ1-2	CASSLETGGYGYTF	TGTGCCAGCAGCTTAGAAACAGGAGGGTATGGCTACACCTTC
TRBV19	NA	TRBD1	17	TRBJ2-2	CASTKASGQALAGELFF	TGTGCCAGTACCAAAGCCTCGGGACAGGCGCTGGCCGGGGAGCTGTTTTTT
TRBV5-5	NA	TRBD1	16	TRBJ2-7	CASSLTPGQGAEEQYF	TGTGCCAGCAGCCTGACCCCGGGACAGGGGGCCGAAGAGCAGTACTTC
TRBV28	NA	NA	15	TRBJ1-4	CASSLSGAPSEKLFF	TGTGCCAGCAGTTTATCTGGGGCTCCGAGTGAAAAACTGTTTTTT
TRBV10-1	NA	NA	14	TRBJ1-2	CASSEGRGTYGYTF	TGCGCCAGCAGTGAGGGCCGCGGGACTTATGGCTACACCTTC
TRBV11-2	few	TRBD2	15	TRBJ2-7	CASSLTSGRLYEQYF	TGTGCCAGCAGCTTAACTAGCGGACGCCTCTACGAGCAGTACTTC
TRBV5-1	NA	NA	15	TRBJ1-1	CASSLDTVMNTEAFF	TGCGCCAGCAGCTTGGATACAGTCATGAACACTGAAGCTTTCTTT
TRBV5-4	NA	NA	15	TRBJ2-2	CASSSSGYVTGELFF	TGTGCCAGCAGCTCCAGCGGTTATGTCACCGGGGAGCTGTTTTTT
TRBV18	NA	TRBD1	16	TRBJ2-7	CASSPRTGALSYEQYF	TGTGCCAGCTCCCCAAGAACAGGGGCCCTCTCCTACGAGCAGTACTTC
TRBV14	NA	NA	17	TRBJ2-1	CASSQDRWGPKGNEQFF	TGTGCCAGCAGCCAAGATCGCTGGGGGCCCAAGGGCAATGAGCAGTTCTTC
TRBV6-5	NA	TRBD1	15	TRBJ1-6	CASGNRQGANSPLHF	TGTGCCAGCGGAAATCGACAGGGGGCGAATTCACCCCTCCACTTT
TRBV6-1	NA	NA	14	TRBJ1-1	CASSAETSRTEAFF	TGTGCCAGCAGTGCCGAGACCTCGAGGACTGAAGCTTTCTTT
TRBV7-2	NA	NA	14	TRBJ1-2	CASSSRGGHYGYTF	TGTGCCAGCAGCTCCCGGGGGGGACACTATGGCTACACCTTC
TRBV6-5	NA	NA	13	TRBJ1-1	CASRPTVNTEAFF	TGTGCCAGCAGGCCGACAGTGAACACTGAAGCTTTCTTT
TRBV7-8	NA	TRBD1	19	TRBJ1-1	CASSLVPWWGQGENTEAFF	TGTGCCAGCAGCTTAGTACCTTGGTGGGGACAGGGGGAGAACACTGAAGCTTTCTTT
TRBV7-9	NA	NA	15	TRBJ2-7	CASSSPGLTSYEQYF	TGTGCCAGCAGCTCACCGGGACTCACCTCCTACGAGCAGTACTTC
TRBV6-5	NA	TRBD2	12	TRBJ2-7	CASSQVGGEQYF	TGTGCCAGTTCCCAGGTGGGGGGGGAGCAGTACTTC
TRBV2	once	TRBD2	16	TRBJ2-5	CASSDPSGGMSETQYF	TGTGCCAGCAGTGATCCTAGCGGGGGCATGTCGGAGACCCAGTACTTC
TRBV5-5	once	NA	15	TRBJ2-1	CASSLVFGSGNEQFF	TGTGCCAGCAGCTTGGTCTTCGGGAGTGGCAATGAGCAGTTCTTC
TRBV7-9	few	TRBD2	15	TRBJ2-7	CSSSPTAGATYEQYF	TGTTCCAGCAGCCCGACAGCGGGGGCTACCTACGAGCAGTACTTC
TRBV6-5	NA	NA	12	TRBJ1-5	CASSFHNQPQHF	TGTGCCAGCAGTTTTCACAATCAGCCCCAGCATTTT
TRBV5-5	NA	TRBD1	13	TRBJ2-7	CASSLQGAVEQYF	TGTGCCAGCAGCTTACAGGGGGCGGTAGAGCAGTACTTC
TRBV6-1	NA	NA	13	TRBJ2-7	CASSEQGSYEQYF	TGTGCCAGCAGTGAACAGGGTAGCTACGAGCAGTACTTC
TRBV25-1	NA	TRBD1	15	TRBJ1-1	CASSAPGTGGSGAFF	TGTGCCAGCAGTGCACCCGGGACAGGGGGCTCTGGAGCTTTCTTT
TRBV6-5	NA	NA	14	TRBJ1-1	CASSPTGLNTEAFF	TGTGCCAGCAGCCCGACAGGTCTAAACACTGAAGCTTTCTTT
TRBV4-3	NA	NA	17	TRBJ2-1	CASSQAGRGRRDNEQFF	TGCGCCAGCAGCCAAGCCGGCCGGGGACGGAGGGACAATGAGCAGTTCTTC
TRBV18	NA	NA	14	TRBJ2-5	CASSPKGAWETQYF	TGTGCCAGCTCACCAAAAGGGGCTTGGGAGACCCAGTACTTC
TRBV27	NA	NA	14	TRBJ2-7	CASSLRRVNYEQYF	TGTGCCAGCAGTTTACGCAGGGTTAACTACGAGCAGTACTTC
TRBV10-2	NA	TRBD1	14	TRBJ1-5	CASSGRGRNQPQHF	TGCGCCAGCAGTGGTAGGGGGCGCAATCAGCCCCAGCATTTT
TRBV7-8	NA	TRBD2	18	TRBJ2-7	CASSPVSSGITPKYEQYF	TGTGCCAGCAGCCCCGTTTCTAGCGGGATAACCCCTAAGTACGAGCAGTACTTC
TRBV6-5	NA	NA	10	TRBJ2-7	CQGLVSEQYF	TGTCAGGGGCTAGTCAGCGAGCAGTACTTC
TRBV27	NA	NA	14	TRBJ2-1	CASSLGLRGVEQFF	TGTGCCAGCAGTTTAGGGCTCAGGGGGGTTGAGCAGTTCTTC
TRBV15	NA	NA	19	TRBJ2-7	CATSSWWDAGRRSSYEQYF	TGTGCCACCAGCAGTTGGTGGGACGCCGGGAGAAGAAGCTCCTACGAGCAGTACTTC
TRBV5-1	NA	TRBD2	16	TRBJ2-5	CASSLGLAEGGETQYF	TGCGCCAGCAGCTTGGGACTAGCGGAAGGGGGGGAGACCCAGTACTTC
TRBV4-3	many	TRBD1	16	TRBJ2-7	CASSQVSGTGGYEQYF	TGCGCCAGCAGCCAAGTTTCCGGGACAGGGGGCTACGAGCAGTACTTC
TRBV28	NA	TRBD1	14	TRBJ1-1	CASSSPGTVLSWFF	TGTGCCAGCAGTTCCCCCGGGACAGTTTTAAGCTGGTTCTTT
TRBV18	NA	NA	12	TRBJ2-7	CASSPTRGEQYF	TGTGCCAGCTCACCCACTAGAGGCGAGCAGTACTTC
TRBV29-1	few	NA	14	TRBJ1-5	CSAGVAGSNQPQHF	TGCAGCGCCGGTGTTGCCGGGAGCAATCAGCCCCAGCATTTT
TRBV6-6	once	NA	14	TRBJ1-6	CASSYSQGGSPLHF	TGTGCCAGCAGTTACTCGCAAGGGGGATCACCCCTCCACTTT
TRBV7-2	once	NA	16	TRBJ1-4	CASSLVGQTLGEKLFF	TGTGCCAGCAGCTTAGTTGGGCAGACCTTAGGTGAAAAACTGTTTTTT
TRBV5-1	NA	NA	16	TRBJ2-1	CASSLAGGQAYNEQFF	TGCGCCAGCAGCTTGGCGGGGGGACAGGCGTACAATGAGCAGTTCTTC
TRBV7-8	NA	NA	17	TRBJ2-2	CASRFTGTRTNTGELFF	TGTGCCAGCCGATTTACCGGGACTCGAACTAACACCGGGGAGCTGTTTTTT